This T cell receptor (beta chain) was found in a study of chemoradiotherapy in HPV16-positive cancers (dated 2022 in TCRdb). Concerning the study at large: Using functional T-cell assays on cells from a couple of HPV16-positive patients, the researchers defined candidate HPV-specific T-cell clones and common TCR motifs. Whether T-cell immunity against the HPV oncoproteins E6 and E7 changes during chemoradiotherapy and whether survival is affected by this immunity were examined in the study. The candidate HPV-specific TCRs and motifs were subsequently tracked in TCR repertoires obtained from roughly 90 patients with HPV-related cancers.

Repertoires were sampled repeatedly over the course of chemoradiotherapy so that clonal expansion in the tumor microenvironment could be followed. Library generation was performed with the immunoSEQ multiplex PCR assay. Here the immuneACCESS table is served through TCRdb, limited to in-frame sequences with V and J called. Missing clones are a known gap in these copies; in checked studies unresolved V genes cover under half, and the rest lacks a known reason. Within this sample are some 5,700 clones, with 65% to 75% of them counted one time only. The top ten hold approximately 30% of the sample. As regards this clone: Its cognate antigen has yet to be identified. No clone much larger than this one lies a single base away; base qualities are absent.

Broad study findings and their caveats: Only two HPV16-positive patients were used to derive the functional definition of HPV-specific T cells, and the survival association was reported for HPV16-positive patients. Improved recurrence-free survival in HPV16-positive patients was associated with expansion of HPV-responsive T cells during chemoradiotherapy. Expansion of candidate HPV-specific clones and E7-related TCR motifs was observed in the tumor microenvironment during treatment, whereas no such expansion was observed for non-HPV-specific T cells.

This clonotype originated in a human donor with HPV-associated anogenital cancer. The starting material was tumor tissue, obtained from a patient who underwent chemoradiotherapy.

For the CDR3, the sequence is CASSPETGGEETQYF. The sequence in DNA is TGTGCCAGCTCACCAGAGACAGGGGGCGAAGAGACCCAGTACTTC. The rearranged chain carries TRBV18 and TRBJ2-5; TRBD1 lines up with 10 middle nucleotides. CDR1 and CDR2, per the germline V gene, are KGHSH and LQKENI. V and J are trimmed by 2 bases and 3 bases, and the gene matches miss 3 bases of the junction. There are 15 amino acids in the CDR3, from cysteine to phenylalanine inclusive. The entry retains the CDR3 DNA only, 45 bases that are in frame from base 1.